Listed below are T cell receptor beta chains from one sample, sequenced in a study of vaccination and CD4 T cells after COVID-19. These TCRs' antigens remain unknown. TCRdb re-called the PCR reads with MiXCR, one entry per CDR3 protein. The sample includes 9,900 or so distinct CDR3 sequences, roughly 57% of them seen just once. Sequencing was done on a sample of CD4+ T cells from blood, cultured in vitro. These receptors were obtained from a human donor who had recovered from COVID-19. The CDR3 runs from the conserved cysteine through the conserved F or W. D genes are given only for firm matches. Size is stated for part of the rows, as once, few or many counts, or as a class when the clone is expanded.

-	-	TRBV20-1	TRBJ1-5	TGCAGTGCTAGAGCCCTAGCGGGGGGTCAGCCCCAGCATTTT	CSARALAGGQPQHF
-	-	TRBV6-2/TRBV6-3	TRBJ2-3	TGTGCCAGCAGGTCTCTAGCGTACACAGATACGCAGTATTTT	CASRSLAYTDTQYF
-	few	TRBV7-8	TRBJ1-1	TGTGCCAGCAGCTTAGTACAGGGGAACACTGAAGCTTTCTTT	CASSLVQGNTEAFF
-	few	TRBV20-1	TRBJ2-7	TGCAGTGCTAGTAGCTTAGCCGGCGAGCAGTACTTC	CSASSLAGEQYF
TRBD1	-	TRBV6-5	TRBJ2-7	TGTGCCAGCAGCTACTATGGGACAGGGACCTACGAGCAGTACTTC	CASSYYGTGTYEQYF
TRBD2	-	TRBV5-4	TRBJ2-1	TGTGCCAGCAGCTCCCTAGCGGGAGAGCAGTTCTTC	CASSSLAGEQFF
-	-	TRBV5-1	TRBJ2-2	TGCGCCAGCAGCTTGGTAACCCTTAGGGCGAACACCGGGGAGCTGTTTTTT	CASSLVTLRANTGELFF
-	-	TRBV12-3/TRBV12-4	TRBJ2-7	TGTGCCAGCAGTTCGGAGACGCAGCAGTACTTC	CASSSETQQYF
-	hyperexpanded	TRBV20-1	TRBJ1-2	TGCAGTGCGTGGACGGGGTTCGGCGGCTACACCTTC	CSAWTGFGGYTF
TRBD1	few	TRBV20-1	TRBJ1-5	TGCAGTGCTATACACGGGCAGGGGGCCTTGGAGACCCAGCATTTT	CSAIHGQGALETQHF
-	-	TRBV6-1	TRBJ2-5	TGTGCCAGCAGTGTTCACGGACAGACCCAAGAGACCCAGTACTTC	CASSVHGQTQETQYF
-	-	TRBV27	TRBJ2-7	TGTGCCAGCAGACCAGTCGGCGGGGACTCCTACGAGCAGTACTTC	CASRPVGGDSYEQYF
TRBD1	few	TRBV27	TRBJ1-1	TGTGCCAGCAGTTACCCCACAGGGGGCGGTGGCACTGAAGCTTTCTTT	CASSYPTGGGGTEAFF
-	-	TRBV19	TRBJ1-5	TGTGCCAGTAGTATCTCGTCTCGGGGTGTCAATCAGCCCCAGCATTTT	CASSISSRGVNQPQHF
-	-	TRBV7-3	TRBJ2-2	TGTGCCAGCAGCCTAGACCCCGGGGAGCTGTTTTTT	CASSLDPGELFF
-	-	TRBV20-1	TRBJ2-7	TGCAGCCGCTACCGGGTCTATTCGTACTTC	CSRYRVYSYF
-	few	TRBV7-9	TRBJ2-5	TGTGCCAGCAGCCCGGGACGGCGAAGCGAGACCCAGTACTTC	CASSPGRRSETQYF
TRBD1	-	TRBV11-2	TRBJ2-5	TGTGCCAGCAGCTTAGGGGGGACAGGGAGGAGCAAAGAGACCCAGTACTTC	CASSLGGTGRSKETQYF
TRBD2	-	TRBV6-4	TRBJ2-3	TGTGCCAGCAGTGAGGGGCGGGAGGTGACGGATACGCAGTATTTT	CASSEGREVTDTQYF
-	-	TRBV28	TRBJ1-1	TGTGCCAGCAGTTTTGGGGGGGCTAAGGGCAACACTGAAGCTTTCTTT	CASSFGGAKGNTEAFF
TRBD2	-	TRBV20-1	TRBJ2-7	TGCAGTGCCACTAGCGGGCTCCCCTACGAGCAGTACTTC	CSATSGLPYEQYF
-	-	TRBV7-2	TRBJ2-3	TGTGCCAGCAGCTTAGAGGGGTTGGGTACGCAGTATTTT	CASSLEGLGTQYF
TRBD1	few	TRBV2	TRBJ2-2	TGTGCCAGCAGTGTGGGACAGGGCACCGGGGAGCTGTTTTTT	CASSVGQGTGELFF
-	-	TRBV5-1	TRBJ2-7	TGCGCCAGCAGCTTGGGTCTCCCAGGCGTTGGTGGGGAGCAGTACTTC	CASSLGLPGVGGEQYF
-	-	TRBV20-1	TRBJ1-1	TGCAGTGCTAGCCGGGCCACTGAAGCTTTCTTT	CSASRATEAFF
-	few	TRBV24-1	TRBJ2-5	TGTGCCACCAGTCAAGGGGAGACCCAGTACTTC	CATSQGETQYF
-	-	TRBV6-5	TRBJ2-1	TGTGCCAGCAGTTCCTCCACCGGGGAGACGGACAGGCAGTTCTTC	CASSSSTGETDRQFF
-	-	TRBV5-4	TRBJ2-3	TGTGCCAGCAGGGTGACAGGAGATACGCAGTATTTT	CASRVTGDTQYF
-	-	TRBV5-4	TRBJ2-7	TGTGCCAGCAGCAAAAACTCCGGGGGCTCCTACGAGCAGTACTTC	CASSKNSGGSYEQYF
-	-	TRBV20-1	TRBJ2-7	TGCAGTGCTAGGCGTTTAGCCCACGAGCAGTACTTC	CSARRLAHEQYF
-	-	TRBV6-2/TRBV6-3	TRBJ2-7	TGTGCCAGCTCGGATTATTACGAGCAGTACTTC	CASSDYYEQYF
-	-	TRBV20-1	TRBJ2-2	TGCAGTGCTAGAGAAGGGGCAGGCACCGGGGAGCTGTTTTTT	CSAREGAGTGELFF
-	few	TRBV15	TRBJ1-5	TGTGCCACCAGCAGAGGGGCAGTTAATCAGCCCCAGCATTTT	CATSRGAVNQPQHF
-	-	TRBV2	TRBJ1-2	TGTGCCAGCAGTGTACCGGGACTCCAAAAGGGCTATGGCTACACCTTC	CASSVPGLQKGYGYTF
TRBD1	-	TRBV7-8	TRBJ1-5	TGTGCCAGCAGCGTGCAGGGGGTCAATCAGCCCCAGCATTTT	CASSVQGVNQPQHF
-	-	TRBV24-1	TRBJ2-3	TGTGCCACCAGTGAAATATCCACAGATACGCAGTATTTT	CATSEISTDTQYF
-	-	TRBV12-3/TRBV12-4	TRBJ1-1	TGTACCAGCAGTTTATCTGGCAGGAACACTGAAGCTTTCTTT	CTSSLSGRNTEAFF
-	once	TRBV12-3/TRBV12-4	TRBJ2-4	TGTGCCGACACCATCGCCGGAGAGTCCCAAAACATTCAGTACTTC	CADTIAGESQNIQYF
-	-	TRBV28	TRBJ1-1	TGTGCCAGCAGTTTATGGTACAGGGCGGACACTGAAGCTTTCTTT	CASSLWYRADTEAFF
TRBD2	-	TRBV7-2	TRBJ2-3	TGTGCCAGCAGGCCCGGGACTAGCGCAGATACGCAGTATTTT	CASRPGTSADTQYF
-	few	TRBV7-9	TRBJ2-7	TGTGCCAGCAGCTTAGTCCAGAAGTATTCGTACGAGCAGTACTTC	CASSLVQKYSYEQYF
TRBD1	-	TRBV20-1	TRBJ1-5	TGCAGTGCATCTCGACAGGGGGTATCGGTGTACCAGCCCCAGCATTTT	CSASRQGVSVYQPQHF
-	-	TRBV20-1	TRBJ1-6	TGCAGTGCTAGTGCGGGCCAGGGTCTCCTCCACTTT	CSASAGQGLLHF
-	-	TRBV7-8	TRBJ1-5	TGTGCCAGCAGCTCCCCAAAGGGCAATCAGCCCCAGCATTTT	CASSSPKGNQPQHF